Each of the 21 T cell receptor beta chains below was sequenced from the same sample in a study of blood T cell repertoires in COVID-19. TCRdb's table, derived via immunoSEQ multiplex PCR, lists solely in-frame clones and lacks some. The data contain about 250,000 clones, roughly 85% of them seen just once; the ten biggest clones take up about 8.2%. Specimen: PBMCs or T cells enriched from blood (not recorded which). The origin of the receptors is a woman aged 50 to 65 with acute COVID-19.

This chain links TRBV27 with TRBJ1-6; D remains unclear. The CDR3 covers 15 residues. Trimming took off 5 bases at V and 3 bases at J, with 11 bases between the two ends. The germline V gene encodes CDR1 MNHEY and CDR2 SMNVEV (reference sequence). CDR3 amino acids: CASSRGQDYNSPLHF. In DNA form, the CDR3 reads TGTGCCAGCAGTCGCGGGCAGGACTATAATTCACCCCTCCACTTT.

This rearrangement joins TRBV18 to TRBJ1-1; D uncertain. The germline CDR1 and CDR2 sequences are KGHSH and LQKENI. The length of the CDR3 is 17 residues. V dropped 3 bases and J dropped 4 bases, with 21 bases sitting between them. In DNA form, the CDR3 reads TGTGCCAGCTCACCTAATCCGTATGGAAACTCGGGCACTGAAGCTTTCTTT. Its translation is CASSPNPYGNSGTEAFF.

The chain links TRBV10-3 to TRBJ1-1; 8 nucleotides line up with TRBD1. The ends lost 0 bases at V and 1 base at J; junction bases unmatched: 4. Germline V lookup: CDR1 ENHRY, CDR2 SYGVKD. This CDR3 region has 16 residues. DNA for the CDR3: TGTGCCATCAGTGAGTCTAGACAGGGGACGAACACTGAAGCTTTCTTT. Protein product: CAISESRQGTNTEAFF.

This clone showed up just a few times. The chain uses TRBV10-2 and TRBJ2-3; 16 bases align to TRBD2. The CDR3 is 15 residues long. V was pared by 6 bases and J by 13 bases, with 10 bases of the junction left unmatched. The germline CDR1 and CDR2 sequences are WSHSY and SAAADI. As DNA, the CDR3 is TGCGCCAGCAGGGCCCCCGGGACTAGCGGGGGGGCCAAGTATTTT. Translated, it gives CASRAPGTSGGAKYF.

The CDR3 DNA reads as TGTGCCACCAGCAGAGATAAGAACGTCAGGGTCTATGGCTACACCTTC. It specifies CATSRDKNVRVYGYTF. The rearrangement links TRBV15 to TRBJ1-2; tentative D call: TRBD1 (5 bases). There are 16 residues in the CDR3. V lost 0 bases, J lost 4 bases, and 15 bases lay in between. CDR1 is LNHNV, CDR2 YYDKDF, per germline (reference sequence).

The V gene is TRBV18, the J gene TRBJ2-7, with D possibly matching TRBD1 (6 bases). Germline V lookup: CDR1 KGHSH, CDR2 LQKENI. V shed 4 bases and J shed 9 bases, with 19 bases lying between them. This CDR3 region has 14 residues. The CDR3 reads CASSRENRVIAQYF. The CDR3 bases are TGTGCCAGCTCACGGGAAAACAGGGTGATTGCGCAGTACTTC.

The chain couples TRBV9 to TRBJ1-6; TRBD1 might be the D (6 bases). Germline V gives CDR1 SGDLS, CDR2 YYNGEE. V lost 0 bases and J lost 7, with 11 bases in between. This CDR3 has 15 amino acids. CDR3 bases: TGTGCCAGCAGCGTAGGGACAGCGGGAAATTCACCCCTCCACTTT. This codes for CASSVGTAGNSPLHF.

The J gene is TRBJ2-5, the V gene TRBV4-2, with a weak D call TRBD1 (5 bases). Trimming pared 1 base from V and 4 bases from J, leaving 13 bases between. The CDR3 has 15 residues. The germline V gene encodes CDR1 LGHNA and CDR2 YNFKEQ. CDR3 region: CASSQGADSRETQYF. CDR3 DNA: TGTGCCAGCAGCCAAGGGGCCGACAGTCGAGAGACCCAGTACTTC.

The chain combines TRBV12-3 or TRBV12-4 with TRBJ2-1; 9 bases agree with TRBD1. The ends lost 6 bases at V and 9 bases at J; junction bases unmatched: 6. This CDR3 comprises 13 residues. The CDR3 here is CASSTQGAGEQFF. Here the CDR3 DNA reads TGTGCCAGCAGCACACAGGGGGCAGGTGAGCAGTTCTTC.

The V call is TRBV7-6, the J call TRBJ2-2, with 13 bases lining up with TRBD2. The length of the CDR3 is 18 residues. With 1 base clipped from V and 4 bases from J, the junction kept 6 bases outside the gene matches. In germline, CDR1 is SGHVS, CDR2 FNYEAQ. CDR3 DNA: TGTGCCAGCAGCTTAGAGACTAGCGGGGGGTCTTTCACCGGGGAGCTGTTTTTT. It encodes CASSLETSGGSFTGELFF.

The chain links TRBV5-4 to TRBJ1-2; perhaps TRBD1 as D (5 bases). In germline, CDR1 is SGHNT, CDR2 YYREEE (reference sequence). Trimming removed 6 bases from V and 2 bases from J, with 20 bases in between. This CDR3 contains 16 residues. Here the CDR3 DNA reads TGTGCCAGCAACCATTTGGCAGGGTTGAGGAACTATGGCTACACCTTC. Amino acids: CASNHLAGLRNYGYTF.

The chain recombines TRBV18 with TRBJ1-2; TRBD1 matches 7 bases. Germline V gives CDR1 KGHSH, CDR2 LQKENI. The J segment lost 8 bases and the V segment lost 3 bases, leaving 6 bases of the junction unmatched. The CDR3 totals 13 residues. The CDR3 sequence: CASSPGTAKGYTF. As DNA, the CDR3 is TGTGCCAGCTCACCCGGGACAGCGAAAGGCTACACCTTC.

The chain recombines TRBV5-1 with TRBJ1-1; D ambiguous. CDR1 is SGHRS, CDR2 YFSETQ, per germline. The V and J ends lost 4 bases and 0 bases respectively, with 13 bases between them. This CDR3 has 15 amino acids. CDR3: CASSQTDQVNTEAFF. The CDR3 bases are TGCGCCAGCAGCCAAACCGACCAGGTGAACACTGAAGCTTTCTTT.

J is TRBJ2-1 and V is TRBV3-1 (or the pseudogene TRBV3-2); 9 bases agree with TRBD2. The CDR3 spans 17 residues. With 1 base clipped from V and 4 bases from J, the junction kept 8 bases outside the gene matches. Germline V gives CDR1 LGHDT, CDR2 YNNKEL (reference sequence). CDR3 nucleotide sequence: TGTGCCAGCAGCCAAGCCCCTCGAGCGGGGGGATACAATGAGCAGTTCTTC. It translates to CASSQAPRAGGYNEQFF.

The chain is built from TRBV3-1 (or the pseudogene TRBV3-2) and TRBJ1-1; tentative D call: TRBD1 (5 bases). Germline CDR1 is LGHDT and CDR2 is YNNKEL (reference sequence). The CDR3 length is 16 residues. The V end was cut by 0 bases, the J end by 1 base, with 12 bases between. CDR3 nucleotides: TGTGCCAGCAGCCAAGATCAAGGGGCCAGGAACACTGAAGCTTTCTTT. Translation: CASSQDQGARNTEAFF.

The J gene is TRBJ2-1, the V gene TRBV7-3; D is perhaps TRBD2 (6 bases). V lost 3 bases and J lost 9, with 6 bases in between. This CDR3 comprises 11 residues. Germline-derived CDR1 and CDR2 are SGHTA and FQGTGA. CDR3 DNA sequence: TGTGCCAGCAGCTTGGGAGGTGAGCAGTTCTTC. It encodes CASSLGGEQFF.

J is TRBJ1-6 and V is TRBV6-5; unclear D gene. The CDR3 sequence is 15 residues long. Trimming stripped 3 bases from V and 7 bases from J, with 13 bases between. The germline gives CDR1 MNHEY, CDR2 SVGAGI. CDR3 sequence: CASSYSPEGNSPLHF. DNA of the CDR3: TGTGCCAGCAGTTATTCCCCCGAGGGCAATTCACCCCTCCACTTT.

The chain combines TRBV19 with TRBJ2-2; 13 nucleotides agree with TRBD2. J gave up 5 bases and V 6 bases, and 6 bases lay outside the gene matches. CDR1 is LNHDA and CDR2 is SQIVND in the germline V gene (reference sequence). CDR3 length: 16 amino acids. The CDR3 bases are TGTGCCAGTAGACTAGCGGGGGGGCGTAGAACCGGGGAGCTGTTTTTT. Its protein is CASRLAGGRRTGELFF.

CDR3 sequence: CASSLDSSSYNEQFF. The CDR3 DNA reads as TGTGCCAGCAGCCTCGACTCAAGCTCCTACAATGAGCAGTTCTTC. This rearrangement joins TRBV11-3 to TRBJ2-1; D remains unclear. This CDR3 comprises 15 residues. With 5 bases removed from V and 0 bases from J, the gap between germline ends came to 11 bases. Germline V CDR1 and CDR2: SGHNT, YENEEA.

The rearrangement uses TRBV7-2 and TRBJ2-7, with a tentative D call TRBD1 (5 bases). Trimming removed 2 bases from V and 2 bases from J, with 13 bases in between. The CDR3 is made up of 15 amino acids. CDR1 and CDR2 (germline): SGHTA, FQGNSA. CDR3 loop: CASSLSAQGTYEQYF. Written as DNA, the CDR3 is TGTGCCAGCAGCTTATCGGCTCAGGGCACCTACGAGCAGTACTTC.

The chain uses TRBV9 and TRBJ1-2; D is perhaps TRBD1 (6 bases). V was pared by 2 bases and J by 0 bases, with 20 bases between. The CDR3 runs to 18 residues. CDR1 is SGDLS, CDR2 YYNGEE, per germline. The CDR3 coding sequence is TGTGCCAGCAGCGTCCTTCCACAGGGACCCCTTACTAACTATGGCTACACCTTC. This sequence encodes CASSVLPQGPLTNYGYTF.